This entry lists 4 T cell receptor beta chains sequenced from one sample in a study of blood T cell repertoires in COVID-19. Generated by immunoSEQ multiplex PCR, the TCRdb table keeps only in-frame clones and is missing some. The sample holds 200,000 to 250,000 clones, 84% seen once. Material: PBMCs or T cells enriched from blood (not recorded which). These receptors all come from a man aged 60 to 75 who had recovered from COVID-19.

The J gene is TRBJ1-6, the V gene TRBV3-1 (or the pseudogene TRBV3-2); D is uncertain. The CDR3 loop spans 14 amino acids. Germline assignment: CDR1 LGHDT and CDR2 YNNKEL (reference sequence). The germline V and J ends were trimmed by 8 bases and 4 bases, with 12 bases remaining between them. The CDR3 loop is CASSSVIYNSPLHF. The CDR3, as DNA: TGTGCCAGCTCCTCAGTTATTTATAATTCACCCCTCCACTTT.

The gene calls are TRBV3-1 (or the pseudogene TRBV3-2) and TRBJ2-2; D is undetermined. This CDR3 spans 16 amino acids. Germline V gene lookup returns CDR1 LGHDT and CDR2 YNNKEL (reference sequence). V lost 0 bases and J lost 0, with 8 bases in between. CDR3 sequence reads: CASSQETTTNTGELFF. In DNA, the CDR3 is TGTGCCAGCAGCCAAGAGACAACGACGAACACCGGGGAGCTGTTTTTT.

This chain joins TRBV5-4 and TRBJ2-3, with 11 bases aligning to TRBD2. The CDR3 contains 15 residues. Looked up from germline, CDR1 is SGHNT and CDR2 is YYREEE (reference sequence). Trimming cost V 6 bases and J 3 bases; bases outside gene matches: 6. The CDR3 region is CASTLAGGRTDTQYF. The CDR3 DNA reads TGTGCCAGCACTTTAGCGGGGGGGCGGACAGATACGCAGTATTTT. The full variable domain, completed using reference TRBV5-4 and TRBJ2-3, is ETGVTQSPTHLIKTRGQQVTLRCSSQSGHNTVSWYQQALGQGPQFIFQYYREEENGRGNFPPRFSGLQFPNYSSELNVNALELDDSALYLCASTLAGGRTDTQYFGPGTRLTVL.

This clone was counted once. This chain uses TRBV7-2 with TRBJ2-5; D remains unclear. Trimming took 4 bases from V and 5 from J, leaving 5 bases between them. This CDR3 has 11 amino acids. Looked up from germline, CDR1 is SGHTA and CDR2 is FQGNSA. CDR3 loop: CASSSMETQYF. In DNA, the CDR3 is TGTGCCAGCAGCTCCATGGAGACCCAGTACTTC.